This T cell receptor beta chain was found in a study of blood T cell repertoires in COVID-19. Study information: Specimens from acute and convalescent COVID-19 originated in the United States, Italy and Spain. T cells, B-cell-depleted T cells, or PBMCs provided the cDNA or gDNA that served as material.

The CDR3 runs 17 residues. Germline V gives CDR1 LNHNV, CDR2 YYDKDF (reference sequence). V gave up 3 bases and J gave up 5 bases, with 22 bases separating them. Some clones are missing from TCRdb's copy, which holds only in-frame ones; the method was immunoSEQ multiplex PCR. The sample yields about 85,000 clones, around 87% seen once. The sequenced material came from peripheral blood. The sequence was obtained from a woman aged 80 or older with active or convalescent COVID-19. V usage is TRBV15 and J usage is TRBJ2-5; maybe TRBD2 (6 bases). The CDR3 nucleotides are TGTGCCACCAGCAGTGGGACTGTTACTCTTTCGGGGGAGACCCAGTACTTC. This translates into CATSSGTVTLSGETQYF.